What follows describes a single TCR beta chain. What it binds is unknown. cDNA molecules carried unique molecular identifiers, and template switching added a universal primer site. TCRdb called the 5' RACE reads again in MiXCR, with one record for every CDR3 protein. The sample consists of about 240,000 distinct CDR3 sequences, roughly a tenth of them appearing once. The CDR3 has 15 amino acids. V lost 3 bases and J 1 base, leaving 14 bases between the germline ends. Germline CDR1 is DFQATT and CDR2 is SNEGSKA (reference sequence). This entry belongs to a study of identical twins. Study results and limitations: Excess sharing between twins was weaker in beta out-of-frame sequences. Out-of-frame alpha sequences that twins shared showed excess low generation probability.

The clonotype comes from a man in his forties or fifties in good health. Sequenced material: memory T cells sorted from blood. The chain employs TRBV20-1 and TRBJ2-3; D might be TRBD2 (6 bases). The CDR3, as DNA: TGCAGTGCTAGGCACCTCGGGAGTGGCACAGATACGCAGTATTTT. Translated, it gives CSARHLGSGTDTQYF.